The 28 T cell receptor beta chains below all came from one sample that was sequenced in a study of blood T cells in healthy people across ages. Through a sample-barcoded 5' primer and a J-beta primer mix, a second PCR was run for roughly 7 to 11 cycles. A single record per CDR3 protein comes from TCRdb applying MiXCR to the 5' RACE reads. The data show hundreds of thousands of distinct CDR3 sequences, with about 30% seen just once and approximately 14% held by the top ten. The sequencing input was blood. All receptors come from an elderly woman in good health.

The chain uses TRBV6-1 and TRBJ1-2; 9 bases fit TRBD1. Germline trimming cut 7 bases from V and 0 bases from J; bases unmatched to any gene: 3. CDR1 and CDR2 from the germline V gene are MNHNS and SASEGT. This CDR3 comprises 14 residues. For the CDR3, the DNA is TGTGCCAGCATCGACAGGGGGACTAACTATGGCTACACCTTC. Its protein is CASIDRGTNYGYTF.

This clonotype came up many times. The CDR3 sequence: CASSPGSGASNYGYTF. As DNA, the CDR3 is TGTGCCAGCAGCCCCGGTTCAGGGGCCTCTAACTATGGCTACACCTTC. The chain carries TRBV11-2 and TRBJ1-2, with TRBD1 as a possible D gene (6 bases). The CDR3 contains 16 residues. Germline lookup yields CDR1 SGHAT and CDR2 FQNNGV. The ends were cut back, 5 bases at V and 0 bases at J, with 16 bases in the middle.

This clonotype was detected only a few times. A much bigger clone sits one base away, suggesting this may be a read error. The chain recombines TRBV7-2 with TRBJ2-5, with 9 bases identical to TRBD2. Looked up from germline, CDR1 is SGHTA and CDR2 is FQGNSA. After removal of 2 bases from V and 5 bases from J, the junction contained 6 bases not matched to a gene. This CDR3 has 15 amino acids. The CDR3 DNA reads as TGTGCCAGCAGCTTATACCTCCTAGCGGGGGAGACCCAGTACTTC. Its protein product is CASSLYLLAGETQYF.

The chain joins TRBV7-2 to TRBJ1-3; D remains unclear. V lost 2 bases and J 0 bases, leaving 5 bases between the germline ends. Looked up from germline, CDR1 is SGHTA and CDR2 is FQGNSA. The CDR3 totals 14 residues. Here the CDR3 reads CASSLLTSGNTIYF. CDR3 nucleotides: TGTGCCAGCAGCTTATTAACCTCTGGAAACACCATATATTTT.

The chain uses TRBV3-1 and TRBJ1-4, with TRBD1 identical over 7 bases. This CDR3 has 21 amino acids. The germline V gene encodes CDR1 LGHDT and CDR2 YNNKEL (reference sequence). V shed 3 bases and J 0 bases; nucleotides not matched to a gene: 19. The CDR3 bases are TGTGCCAGCAGCCATTACCGGGACAGCTTTCCGAATTTTGCAACTAATGAAAAACTGTTTTTT. Encoded protein: CASSHYRDSFPNFATNEKLFF.

There are many counts of this clonotype. The chain joins TRBV20-1 to TRBJ1-2; 8 nucleotides match TRBD1. Germline lookup yields CDR1 DFQATT and CDR2 SNEGSKA (reference sequence). After removal of 3 bases from V and 4 bases from J, the junction contained 13 bases not matched to a gene. This CDR3 spans 16 amino acids. As DNA, the CDR3 is TGCAGTGCTAGCGGGACAGGTGGGGGGAAGTTCTATGGCTACACCTTC. Residues: CSASGTGGGKFYGYTF.

The chain has TRBV30 and TRBJ1-1; possibly TRBD1 for D (6 bases). CDR3 size: 14 residues. From germline, CDR1 is GTSNPN and CDR2 SVGIG (reference sequence). The V and J ends lost 4 bases and 5 bases respectively, with 17 bases between them. CDR3 sequence: CAWKARTEKTEAFF. CDR3 nucleotides: TGTGCCTGGAAGGCCCGGACAGAGAAGACTGAAGCTTTCTTT.

The chain carries TRBV3-1 and TRBJ2-3; D possibly matches TRBD1 or TRBD2 (5 bases each). Trimming cost V 3 bases and J 1 base, with 8 bases left between them. The CDR3 totals 14 residues. Germline values: CDR1 LGHDT, CDR2 YNNKEL (reference sequence). The DNA for the CDR3 is TGTGCCAGCAGCCAGCCGGGGCGCACAGATACGCAGTATTTT. Translation: CASSQPGRTDTQYF.

Judged by abundance, this clonotype is medium-sized (0.01 to 0.1%). CDR3 sequence reads: CASSATSGGYEQYF. Written as DNA, the CDR3 is TGTGCCAGCAGCGCGACTAGCGGGGGGTACGAGCAGTACTTC. This rearrangement joins TRBV7-2 to TRBJ2-7; TRBD2 aligns across 13 bases. J was trimmed by 4 bases and V by 5 bases; bases with no gene match: 2. Per the germline V gene, CDR1 is SGHTA and CDR2 is FQGNSA. This CDR3 spans 14 amino acids.

In its sample, this clonotype was seen a few times. The V call is TRBV20-1, the J call TRBJ1-5; D is uncertain. The CDR3 sequence is 15 residues long. CDR1 and CDR2 (germline): DFQATT, SNEGSKA (reference sequence). Trimming removed 3 bases from V and 0 bases from J, with 12 bases in between. The DNA for the CDR3 is TGCAGTGCTAGCAAGGGCAGCTATAGCAATCAGCCCCAGCATTTT. As protein: CSASKGSYSNQPQHF.

This clonotype was recorded at least ten times. The CDR3 sequence: CASSQDRTGMQYF. In nucleotides, the CDR3 is TGTGCCAGCAGCCAAGATAGGACAGGGATGCAGTATTTT. The chain combines TRBV4-2 with TRBJ2-3; 8 bases align to TRBD1. With V trimmed by 0 bases and J by 11 bases, 4 bases remained unmatched. This CDR3 region has 13 residues. The germline gives CDR1 LGHNA, CDR2 YNFKEQ.

This clonotype was detected many times. This chain uses TRBV11-1 with TRBJ2-7; 7 nucleotides agree with TRBD2. Germline lookup yields CDR1 SGHAT and CDR2 FQDESV (reference sequence). V lost 2 bases to trimming and J lost 7 bases; unmatched junction nucleotides: 8. This CDR3 is 14 amino acids long. The CDR3 reads CASSLQRDYWEQYF. DNA of the CDR3: TGTGCCAGCAGCTTACAGCGGGACTATTGGGAGCAGTACTTC.

This clonotype appeared many times. This chain joins TRBV7-2 and TRBJ1-4; possibly TRBD1 for D (6 bases). The CDR3 covers 14 residues. Germline CDR1 SGHTA, CDR2 FQGNSA. Trimming removed 3 bases at V and 8 bases at J, with 13 bases between. Here the CDR3 DNA reads TGTGCCAGCAGCTTCCGGGGGCAGGAGGAAAAACTGTTTTTT. Translation: CASSFRGQEEKLFF.

The table lists this clonotype with many counts. The chain carries TRBV7-9 and TRBJ1-2; weak D call: TRBD1 (5 bases). Germline V lookup: CDR1 SEHNR, CDR2 FQNEAQ (reference sequence). The V and J ends lost 2 bases and 2 bases respectively, with 15 bases between them. This CDR3 comprises 16 residues. CDR3 sequence (DNA): TGTGCCAGCAGCTTATCGCAAAGACAGACGAACTATGGCTACACCTTC. Translated, it gives CASSLSQRQTNYGYTF.

This sequence joins TRBV5-1 and TRBJ2-4; TRBD2 matches at 13 bases. The J call is uncertain, as TRBJ2-5 better fits the DNA end. This CDR3 has 14 residues. The germline V gene has CDR1 SGHRS and CDR2 YFSETQ. This chain's CDR3 is CASTMGLAGETQYF. The CDR3 DNA sequence: TGCGCCAGCACCATGGGACTAGCGGGGGAGACCCAGTACTTC.

This clonotype appeared many times. The chain uses TRBV18 and TRBJ2-1; a weak D match, TRBD1 (6 bases). Germline values: CDR1 KGHSH, CDR2 LQKENI. V lost 4 bases, J lost 7 bases, and 17 bases lay in between. This CDR3 is built from 15 residues. CDR3: CASSLGGGLSNEQFF. CDR3 sequence (DNA): TGTGCCAGCTCACTGGGTGGGGGCCTTTCGAATGAGCAGTTCTTC.

The chain joins TRBV20-1 to TRBJ1-1; D remains ambiguous. The germline V gene encodes CDR1 DFQATT and CDR2 SNEGSKA (reference sequence). V lost 0 bases and J lost 6, with 14 bases in between. The CDR3 is 14 amino acids. The CDR3 protein is CSARDPAVAAEAFF. CDR3 coding DNA: TGCAGTGCTAGAGATCCGGCGGTCGCCGCTGAAGCTTTCTTT.

In its sample, this clonotype was seen a few times. The V call is TRBV7-9, the J call TRBJ2-3; TRBD2 matches at 10 bases. Germline V CDR1 and CDR2: SEHNR, FQNEAQ (reference sequence). The V and J ends lost 5 bases and 2 bases, in that order; junction bases with no gene match: 7. This CDR3 has 16 residues. The CDR3 region has the DNA TGTGCCAGCAGCCCCCGGACTAGCGGACTCACAGATACGCAGTATTTT. As protein: CASSPRTSGLTDTQYF. Variable domain in full (rest from reference TRBV7-9 and TRBJ2-3): DTGVSQNPRHKITKRGQNVTFRCDPISEHNRLYWYRQTLGQGPEFLTYFQNEAQLEKSRLLSDRFSAERPKGSFSTLEIQRTEQGDSAMYLCASSPRTSGLTDTQYFGPGTRLTVL.

The chain uses TRBV5-1 and TRBJ2-1; TRBD1 agrees at 7 bases. Germline V gene sequence: CDR1 SGHRS, CDR2 YFSETQ. The length of the CDR3 is 15 residues. The J segment lost 3 bases and the V segment lost 4 bases, leaving 7 bases of the junction unmatched. The CDR3 reads CASSAPGTVYNEQFF. CDR3 in DNA: TGCGCCAGCAGCGCCCCCGGGACAGTCTACAATGAGCAGTTCTTC.

This clonotype came up many times. The chain is built from TRBV5-1 and TRBJ2-5, with 9 bases lining up with TRBD2. Germline loops: CDR1 SGHRS, CDR2 YFSETQ. The trim removed 4 bases at V and 5 bases at J, leaving 9 bases unmatched. This CDR3 is 15 amino acids long. The CDR3 is CASSLGGGAYETQYF. As DNA, the CDR3 is TGCGCCAGCAGCCTAGGCGGGGGGGCCTATGAGACCCAGTACTTC. Full variable domain (remainder filled in from reference TRBV5-1 and TRBJ2-5): KAGVTQTPRYLIKTRGQQVTLSCSPISGHRSVSWYQQTPGQGLQFLFEYFSETQRNKGNFPGRFSGRQFSNSRSEMNVSTLELGDSALYLCASSLGGGAYETQYFGPGTRLLVL.

This clonotype was seen repeatedly, ten times or more. The rearrangement uses TRBV6-2 or TRBV6-3 and TRBJ2-1; D is tentatively TRBD1 or TRBD2 (5 bases each). The CDR3 runs 14 residues. The V gene's germline CDR1 is MNHEY and CDR2 SVGEGT. Trimming pared 2 bases from V and 0 bases from J, leaving 5 bases between. The CDR3 region has the DNA TGTGCCAGCAGTTACGGGGGCTCCTACAATGAGCAGTTCTTC. It specifies CASSYGGSYNEQFF.

The chain recombines TRBV19 with TRBJ2-7; TRBD1 might be the D (6 bases). Between the trimmed V and J ends, which lost 5 bases and 3 bases, there was a span of 11 bases. Germline V gene data show CDR1 as LNHDA and CDR2 as SQIVND (reference sequence). This CDR3 contains 13 residues. The DNA of the CDR3 is TGTGCCAGTAGTGACGGGACAATCTACGAGCAGTACTTC. It specifies CASSDGTIYEQYF.

This clonotype was seen a handful of times. The rearrangement joins TRBV5-1 to TRBJ1-6; perhaps TRBD1 as D (6 bases). V lost 6 bases and J 8 bases, leaving 15 bases between the germline ends. The length of the CDR3 is 14 residues. Germline values: CDR1 SGHRS, CDR2 YFSETQ. CDR3 region: CASKEGVLDSPLHF. The CDR3 bases are TGCGCCAGCAAAGAGGGGGTGCTGGATTCACCCCTCCACTTT.

The table lists this clonotype with many counts. The rearrangement links TRBV4-1 to TRBJ2-3; TRBD2 matches 9 bases. Germline V gene lookup returns CDR1 MGHRA and CDR2 YSYEKL. CDR3 length: 18 amino acids. V lost 0 bases and J lost 2; bases outside the gene matches: 9. The CDR3 DNA reads TGCGCCAGCAGCCAAGACAGGGAAGCGGGGGGAGTCACAGATACGCAGTATTTT. Protein sequence: CASSQDREAGGVTDTQYF.

This clonotype was observed a handful of times. Since a much larger clone is just one base distant, this may be a read error. CDR3 sequence: CAARTSGSYEQYF. CDR3 sequence (DNA): TGTGCCGCGAGGACTAGCGGCTCCTACGAGCAGTACTTC. The rearrangement uses TRBV6-5 and TRBJ2-7; 10 bases match TRBD2. The CDR3 is 13 amino acids. Germline values: CDR1 MNHEY, CDR2 SVGAGI. Trimming at V came to 11 bases and at J to 0 bases, leaving 4 bases not matched to a gene.

The chain joins TRBV9 to TRBJ1-2; D not resolved. Trimming stripped 0 bases from V and 2 bases from J, with 17 bases between. The CDR3 is 17 amino acids. Germline CDR1 is SGDLS and CDR2 is YYNGEE. CDR3: CASSVDYPSSINYGYTF. DNA for the CDR3: TGTGCCAGCAGCGTAGATTACCCCAGCAGCATAAACTATGGCTACACCTTC.

V gene TRBV12-3 or TRBV12-4 combines with J gene TRBJ2-3; TRBD2 aligns across 8 bases. CDR3 length: 18 residues. The J segment lost 1 base and the V segment lost 3 bases, leaving 12 bases of the junction unmatched. The CDR3, as DNA: TGTGCCAGCAGTTTCGGTCGGGGGGGCACTGAGGGCACAGATACGCAGTATTTT. As protein: CASSFGRGGTEGTDTQYF.

This clonotype has at least ten counts. The chain has TRBV5-1 and TRBJ2-1, with D maybe TRBD2 (5 bases). The CDR3 spans 16 residues. Trimming removed 0 bases from V and 3 bases from J, with 13 bases in between. Germline values: CDR1 SGHRS, CDR2 YFSETQ. CDR3 region: CASSLAFGSGYNEQFF. The DNA for the CDR3 is TGCGCCAGCAGCTTGGCCTTTGGGAGTGGCTACAATGAGCAGTTCTTC.